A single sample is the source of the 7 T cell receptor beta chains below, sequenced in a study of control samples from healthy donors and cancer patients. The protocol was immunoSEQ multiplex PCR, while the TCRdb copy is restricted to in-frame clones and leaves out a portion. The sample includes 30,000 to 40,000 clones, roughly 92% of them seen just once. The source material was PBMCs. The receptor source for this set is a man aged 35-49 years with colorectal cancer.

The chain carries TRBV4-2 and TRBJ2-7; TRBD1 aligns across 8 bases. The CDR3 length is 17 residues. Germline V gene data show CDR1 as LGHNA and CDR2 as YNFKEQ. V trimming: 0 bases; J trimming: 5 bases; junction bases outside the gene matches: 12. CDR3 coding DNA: TGTGCCAGCAGCCAAGAAGTACGGGCAGGGGGCTCAAACGAGCAGTACTTC. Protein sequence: CASSQEVRAGGSNEQYF.

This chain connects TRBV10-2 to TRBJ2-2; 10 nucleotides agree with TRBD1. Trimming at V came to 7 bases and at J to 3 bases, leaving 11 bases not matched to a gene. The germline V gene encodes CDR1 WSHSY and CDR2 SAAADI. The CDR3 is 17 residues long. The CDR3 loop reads CASKLFRQGADTGELFF. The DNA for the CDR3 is TGCGCCAGCAAACTCTTTAGACAGGGGGCGGACACCGGGGAGCTGTTTTTT.

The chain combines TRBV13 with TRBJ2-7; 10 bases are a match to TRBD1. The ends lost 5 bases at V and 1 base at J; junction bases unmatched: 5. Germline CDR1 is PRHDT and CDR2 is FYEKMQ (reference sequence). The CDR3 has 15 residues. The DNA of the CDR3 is TGTGCCAGCAGCCCCCGGGACAGGGGATCCTACGAGCAGTACTTC. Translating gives CASSPRDRGSYEQYF.

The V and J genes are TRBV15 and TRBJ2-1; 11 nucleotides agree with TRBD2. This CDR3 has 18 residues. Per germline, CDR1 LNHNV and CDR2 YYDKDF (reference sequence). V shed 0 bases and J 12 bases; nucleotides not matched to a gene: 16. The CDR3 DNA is TGTGCCACCAGCAGAGATAGGTTGAGTAGCGGGGGGGCTGGGGGGCAGTTCTTC. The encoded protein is CATSRDRLSSGGAGGQFF.

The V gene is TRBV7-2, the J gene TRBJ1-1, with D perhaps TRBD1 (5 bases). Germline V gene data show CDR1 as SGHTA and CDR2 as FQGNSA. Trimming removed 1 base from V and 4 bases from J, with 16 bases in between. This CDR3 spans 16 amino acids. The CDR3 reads CASSLGWPGRGTEAFF. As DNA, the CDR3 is TGTGCCAGCAGCTTAGGGTGGCCGGGAAGGGGCACTGAAGCTTTCTTT.

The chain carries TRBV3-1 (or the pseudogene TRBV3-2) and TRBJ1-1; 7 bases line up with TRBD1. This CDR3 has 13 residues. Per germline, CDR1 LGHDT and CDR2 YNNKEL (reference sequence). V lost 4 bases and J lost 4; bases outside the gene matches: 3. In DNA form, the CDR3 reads TGTGCCAGCAGCCGAACAGGGGCCACTGAAGCTTTCTTT. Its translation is CASSRTGATEAFF.

The CDR3 sequence: CASSLFGGNTIYF. Here the CDR3 DNA reads TGTGCCAGCAGCTTATTTGGTGGAAACACCATATATTTT. The chain employs TRBV7-2 and TRBJ1-3; no reliable D call. V shed 2 bases and J shed 3 bases, with 5 bases lying between them. Germline V gene data show CDR1 as SGHTA and CDR2 as FQGNSA. The CDR3 length is 13 residues. The variable domain in full, completed from reference TRBV7-2 and TRBJ1-3, reads GAGVSQSPSNKVTEKGKDVELRCDPISGHTALYWYRQSLGQGLEFLIYFQGNSAPDKSGLPSDRFSAERTGGSVSTLTIQRTQQEDSAVYLCASSLFGGNTIYFGEGSWLTVV.